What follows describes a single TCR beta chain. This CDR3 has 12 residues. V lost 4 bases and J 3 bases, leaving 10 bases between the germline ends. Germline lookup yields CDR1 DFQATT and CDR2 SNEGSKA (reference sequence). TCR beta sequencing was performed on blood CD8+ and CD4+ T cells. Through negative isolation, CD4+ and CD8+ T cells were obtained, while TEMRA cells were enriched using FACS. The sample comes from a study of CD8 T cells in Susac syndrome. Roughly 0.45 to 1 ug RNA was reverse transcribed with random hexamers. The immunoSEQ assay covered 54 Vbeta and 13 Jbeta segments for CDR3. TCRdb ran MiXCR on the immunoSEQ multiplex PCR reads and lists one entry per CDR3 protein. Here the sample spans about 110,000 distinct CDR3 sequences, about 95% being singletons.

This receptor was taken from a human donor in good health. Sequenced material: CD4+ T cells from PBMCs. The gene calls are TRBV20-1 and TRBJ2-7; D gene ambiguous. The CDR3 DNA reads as TGCAGTGCTATGGCAAAAAACTACGAGCAGTACTTC. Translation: CSAMAKNYEQYF.